Sequencing of this TCR beta chain was carried out in a study of cytomegalovirus exposure and HLA in healthy donors. Whole-study findings and limits: Analyzed later, association rates of TCRs varied across HLA loci, with DRB1 most and HLA-C fewest.

Unrecorded immune exposures were likely, despite nominal health at sampling. The germline gives CDR1 ENHRY, CDR2 SYGVKD. Trimming cost V 2 bases and J 1 base, with 7 bases left between them. The length of the CDR3 is 14 residues. With 60 Vbeta and 13 Jbeta primers, the PCR was carried out. The method was immunoSEQ multiplex PCR; TCRdb's version includes in-frame clones alone and lacks a portion of them. The table has tens of thousands of clones, more than 55% seen once. Worth noting for this clone: As yet, its antigen is unknown.

The receptor was derived from a woman aged 45-65 years in good health and CMV-seropositive. The V call is TRBV10-3, the J call TRBJ2-3; perhaps TRBD1 as D (5 bases). Specimen: PBMCs. The chain's CDR3 is CAISELRGTDTQYF. The CDR3, as DNA: TGTGCCATCAGTGAGCTCAGGGGCACAGATACGCAGTATTTT.